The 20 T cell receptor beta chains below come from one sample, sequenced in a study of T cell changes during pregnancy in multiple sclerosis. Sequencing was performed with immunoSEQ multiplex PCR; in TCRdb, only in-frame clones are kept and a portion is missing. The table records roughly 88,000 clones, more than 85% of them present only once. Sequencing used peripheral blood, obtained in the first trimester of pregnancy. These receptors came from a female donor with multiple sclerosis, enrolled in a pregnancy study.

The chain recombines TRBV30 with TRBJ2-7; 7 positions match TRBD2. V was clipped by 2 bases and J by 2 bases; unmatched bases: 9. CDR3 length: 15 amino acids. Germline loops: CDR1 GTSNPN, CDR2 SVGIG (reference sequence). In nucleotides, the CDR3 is TGTGCCTGGAGTATTATAGCGGGCGCTACCTACGAGCAGTACTTC. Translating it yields CAWSIIAGATYEQYF.

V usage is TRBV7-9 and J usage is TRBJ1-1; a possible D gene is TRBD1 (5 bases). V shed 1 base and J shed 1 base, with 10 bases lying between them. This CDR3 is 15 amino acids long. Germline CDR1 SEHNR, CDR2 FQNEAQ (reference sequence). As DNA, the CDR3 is TGTGCCAGCAGCTTAGGTGGGGCCGCGAACACTGAAGCTTTCTTT. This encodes CASSLGGAANTEAFF.

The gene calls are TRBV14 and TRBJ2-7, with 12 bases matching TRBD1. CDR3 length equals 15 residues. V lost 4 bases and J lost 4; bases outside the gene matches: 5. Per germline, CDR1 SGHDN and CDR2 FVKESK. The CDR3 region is CASSLPGQGAYEQYF. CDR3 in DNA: TGTGCCAGCAGCCTCCCGGGACAGGGGGCTTACGAGCAGTACTTC.

CDR3 protein: CASSDSPGGSEQYF. DNA for the CDR3: TGTGCCAGCAGTGACTCCCCGGGAGGAAGCGAGCAGTACTTC. The chain employs TRBV6-4 and TRBJ2-7, with 7 bases matching TRBD2. Looked up from germline, CDR1 is MRHNA and CDR2 is SNTAGT. This CDR3 has 14 residues. The J segment lost 6 bases and the V segment lost 0 bases, leaving 5 bases of the junction unmatched.

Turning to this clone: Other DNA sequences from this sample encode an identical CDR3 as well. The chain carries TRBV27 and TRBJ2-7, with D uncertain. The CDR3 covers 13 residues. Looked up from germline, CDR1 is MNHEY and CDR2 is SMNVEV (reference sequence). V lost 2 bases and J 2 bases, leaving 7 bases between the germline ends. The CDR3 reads CASSLSGPYEQYF. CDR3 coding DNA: TGTGCCAGCAGTTTAAGTGGGCCCTACGAGCAGTACTTC.

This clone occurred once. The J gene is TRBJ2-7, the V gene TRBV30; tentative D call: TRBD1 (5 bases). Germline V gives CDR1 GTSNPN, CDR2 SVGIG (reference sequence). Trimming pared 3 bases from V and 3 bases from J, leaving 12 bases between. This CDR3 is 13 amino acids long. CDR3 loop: CAWRDNWDYEQYF. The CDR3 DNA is TGTGCCTGGAGGGACAATTGGGACTACGAGCAGTACTTC. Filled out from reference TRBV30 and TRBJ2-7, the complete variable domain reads SQTIHQWPATLVQPVGSPLSLECTVEGTSNPNLYWYRQAAGRGLQLLFYSVGIGQISSEVPQNLSASRPQDRQFILSSKKLLLSDSGFYLCAWRDNWDYEQYFGPGTRLTVT.

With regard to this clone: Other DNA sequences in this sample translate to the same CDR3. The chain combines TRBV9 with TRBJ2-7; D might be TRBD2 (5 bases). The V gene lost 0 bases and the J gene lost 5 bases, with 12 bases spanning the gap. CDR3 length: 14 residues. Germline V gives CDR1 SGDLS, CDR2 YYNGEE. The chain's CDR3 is CASSVAGTSHEQYF. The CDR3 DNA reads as TGTGCCAGCAGCGTAGCGGGAACGTCCCACGAGCAGTACTTC.

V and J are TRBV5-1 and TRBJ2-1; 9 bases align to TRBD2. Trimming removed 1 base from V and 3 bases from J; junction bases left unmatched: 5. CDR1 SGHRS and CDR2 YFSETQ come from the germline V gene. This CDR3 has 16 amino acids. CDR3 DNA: TGCGCCAGCAGCTTGAGAGCGGGAGGTAGCTACAATGAGCAGTTCTTC. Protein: CASSLRAGGSYNEQFF.

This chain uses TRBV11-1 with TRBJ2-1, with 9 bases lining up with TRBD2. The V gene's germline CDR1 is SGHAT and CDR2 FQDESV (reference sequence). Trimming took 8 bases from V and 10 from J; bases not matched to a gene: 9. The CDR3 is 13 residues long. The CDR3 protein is CASGSGAGGEQFF. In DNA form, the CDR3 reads TGTGCCAGCGGCAGCGGGGCGGGAGGGGAGCAGTTCTTC.

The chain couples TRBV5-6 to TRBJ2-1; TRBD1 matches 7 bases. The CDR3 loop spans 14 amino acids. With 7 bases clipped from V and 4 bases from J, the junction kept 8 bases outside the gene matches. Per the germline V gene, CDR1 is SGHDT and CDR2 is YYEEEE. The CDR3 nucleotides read TGTGCCAGCGGGGAACAGACAGGGTACAATGAGCAGTTCTTC. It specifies CASGEQTGYNEQFF.

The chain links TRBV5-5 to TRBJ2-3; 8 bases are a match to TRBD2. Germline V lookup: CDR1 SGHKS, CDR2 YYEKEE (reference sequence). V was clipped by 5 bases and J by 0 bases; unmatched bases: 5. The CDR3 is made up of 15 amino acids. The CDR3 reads CASRATSGSTDTQYF. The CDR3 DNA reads TGTGCCAGCAGGGCTACTAGCGGAAGCACAGATACGCAGTATTTT.

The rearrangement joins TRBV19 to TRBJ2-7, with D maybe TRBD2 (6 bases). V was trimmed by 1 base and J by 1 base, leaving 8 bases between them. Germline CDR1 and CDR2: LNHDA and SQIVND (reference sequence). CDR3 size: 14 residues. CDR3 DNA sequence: TGTGCCAGTAGTATAGCGGGAGCGTCCTACGAGCAGTACTTC. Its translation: CASSIAGASYEQYF.

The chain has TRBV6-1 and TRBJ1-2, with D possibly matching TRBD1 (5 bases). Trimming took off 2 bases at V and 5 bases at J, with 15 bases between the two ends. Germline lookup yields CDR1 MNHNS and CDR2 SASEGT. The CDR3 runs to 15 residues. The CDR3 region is CASSESSRQSYGYTF. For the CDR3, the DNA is TGTGCCAGCAGTGAAAGTTCACGACAGTCTTATGGCTACACCTTC.

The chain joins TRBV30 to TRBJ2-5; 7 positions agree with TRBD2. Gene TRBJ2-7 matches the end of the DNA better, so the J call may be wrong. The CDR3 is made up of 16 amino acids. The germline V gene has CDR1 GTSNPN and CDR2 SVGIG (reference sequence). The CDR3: CACTNLISGLSYEQYF. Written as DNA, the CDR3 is TGTGCCTGTACCAATCTTATTAGCGGGCTTTCCTACGAGCAGTACTTC.

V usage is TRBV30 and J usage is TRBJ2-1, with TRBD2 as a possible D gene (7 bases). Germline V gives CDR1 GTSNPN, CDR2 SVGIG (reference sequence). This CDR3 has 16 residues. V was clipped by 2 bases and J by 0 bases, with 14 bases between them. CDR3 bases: TGTGCCTGGAGTAAGCAGGGGACTATCTCCTACAATGAGCAGTTCTTC. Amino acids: CAWSKQGTISYNEQFF.

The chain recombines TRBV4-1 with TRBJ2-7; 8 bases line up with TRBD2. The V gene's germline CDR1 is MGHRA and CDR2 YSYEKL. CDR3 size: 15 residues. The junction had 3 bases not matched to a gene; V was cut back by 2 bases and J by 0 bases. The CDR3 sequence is CASSQTSGSSYEQYF. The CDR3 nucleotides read TGCGCCAGCAGCCAAACTAGCGGAAGCTCCTACGAGCAGTACTTC.

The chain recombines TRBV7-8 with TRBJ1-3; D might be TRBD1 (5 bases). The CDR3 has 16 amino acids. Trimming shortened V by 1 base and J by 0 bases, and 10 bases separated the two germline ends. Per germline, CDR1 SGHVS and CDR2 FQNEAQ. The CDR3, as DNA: TGTGCCAGCAGCTTAGGCGCAGGGTCCTCTGGAAACACCATATATTTT. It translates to CASSLGAGSSGNTIYF.

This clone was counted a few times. CDR3 loop: CASSLGGKGRQYF. As DNA, the CDR3 is TGTGCCAGCAGCTTAGGGGGAAAGGGGAGGCAGTACTTC. The chain is built from TRBV5-6 and TRBJ2-7, with D maybe TRBD1 (6 bases). Germline CDR1 SGHDT, CDR2 YYEEEE. The CDR3 contains 13 residues. Trimming took off 2 bases at V and 9 bases at J, with 15 bases between the two ends.

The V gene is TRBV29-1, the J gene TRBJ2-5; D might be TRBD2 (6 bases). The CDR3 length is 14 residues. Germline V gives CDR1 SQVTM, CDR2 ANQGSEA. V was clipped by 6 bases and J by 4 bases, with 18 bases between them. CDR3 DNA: TGCAGCGTCTGGGGGGAGGCAGGGACAGAGACCCAGTACTTC. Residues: CSVWGEAGTETQYF. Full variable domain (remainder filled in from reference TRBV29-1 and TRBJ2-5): SAVISQKPSRDICQRGTSLTIQCQVDSQVTMMFWYRQQPGQSLTLIATANQGSEATYESGFVIDKFPISRPNLTFSTLTVSNMSPEDSSIYLCSVWGEAGTETQYFGPGTRLLVL.

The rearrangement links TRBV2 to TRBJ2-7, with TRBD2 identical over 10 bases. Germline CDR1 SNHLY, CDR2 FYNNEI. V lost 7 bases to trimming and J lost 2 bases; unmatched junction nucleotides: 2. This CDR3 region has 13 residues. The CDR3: CASMLAGAYEQYF. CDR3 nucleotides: TGTGCCAGCATGCTAGCGGGGGCCTACGAGCAGTACTTC.